A selection of T cell receptor beta chains follows, all from one sample in a study of control samples from healthy donors and cancer patients. The method was immunoSEQ multiplex PCR; TCRdb's version includes in-frame clones alone and lacks a portion of them. The data contain tens of thousands of clones, nearly 90% of them seen just once; the ten biggest clones take up approximately 6%. Sequencing was done on a sample of blood. Every receptor here comes from a man aged 50-60 years in good health. Each CDR3 is given with its conserved first and last residue. The order of the fields is V gene, J gene, CDR3 protein.

V gene: TRBV6-1
J gene: TRBJ1-5
CDR3 protein: CASSKGVDVGNQPQHF

V gene: TRBV2
J gene: TRBJ2-7
CDR3 protein: CASRVQGTTYEQYF

V gene: TRBV29-1
J gene: TRBJ1-1
CDR3 protein: CSGGHTEAFF

V gene: TRBV12-5
J gene: TRBJ2-5
CDR3 protein: CASGLEAVGRRETQYF

V gene: TRBV19
J gene: TRBJ1-2
CDR3 protein: CASSIGAAINYGYTF

V gene: TRBV7-8
J gene: TRBJ2-1
CDR3 protein: CASSLGGDSRFF

V gene: TRBV5-4
J gene: TRBJ2-1
CDR3 protein: CASSHTGLAGGPRNEQFF

V gene: TRBV30
J gene: TRBJ2-1
CDR3 protein: CAWSALGTRYNEQFF

V gene: TRBV27
J gene: TRBJ2-1
CDR3 protein: CASSFRDRGTYNEQFF

V gene: TRBV13
J gene: TRBJ2-1
CDR3 protein: CASSARTSGGAGEQFF

V gene: TRBV10-2
J gene: TRBJ1-2
CDR3 protein: CASSEPVPSNYGYTF

V gene: TRBV7-2
J gene: TRBJ1-4
CDR3 protein: CASSPVGGTEKLFF

V gene: TRBV2
J gene: TRBJ2-1
CDR3 protein: CASRARRNVNNEQFF

V gene: TRBV27
J gene: TRBJ2-5
CDR3 protein: CVSSLGATAETQYF

V gene: TRBV6-1
J gene: TRBJ1-1
CDR3 protein: CASSDNWRGTEAFF

V gene: TRBV5-6
J gene: TRBJ2-3
CDR3 protein: CASSLGGSTDTQYF

V gene: TRBV24-1
J gene: TRBJ2-1
CDR3 protein: CATSDRTSGGLGNEQFF

V gene: TRBV30
J gene: TRBJ1-2
CDR3 protein: CAWTGGVSGYTF

V gene: TRBV11-2
J gene: TRBJ2-5
CDR3 protein: CASSSGVKETQYF

V gene: TRBV30
J gene: TRBJ2-5
CDR3 protein: CAWSPPGQQETQYF